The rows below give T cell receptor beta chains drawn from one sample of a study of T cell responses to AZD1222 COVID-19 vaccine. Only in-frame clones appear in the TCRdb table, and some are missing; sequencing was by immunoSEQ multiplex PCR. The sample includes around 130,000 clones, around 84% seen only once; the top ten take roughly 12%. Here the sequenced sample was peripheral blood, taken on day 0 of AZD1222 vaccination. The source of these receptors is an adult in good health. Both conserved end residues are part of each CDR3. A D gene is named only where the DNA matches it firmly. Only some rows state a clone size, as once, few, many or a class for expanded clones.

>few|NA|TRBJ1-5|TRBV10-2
TGCGCCACCGGACCGAACTCATGGCCCCAGCATTTT
CATGPNSWPQHF
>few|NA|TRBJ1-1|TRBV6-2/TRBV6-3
TGTGCCAGCAGTTTCTTCCAGAACACTGAAGCTTTCTTT
CASSFFQNTEAFF
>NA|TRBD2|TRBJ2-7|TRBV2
TGTGCCAGCAGTGAAGCGCTTAGCGGGCTCTACGAGCAGTACTTC
CASSEALSGLYEQYF
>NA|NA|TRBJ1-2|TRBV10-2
TGCGCCAGCAGTGCTGTTCAGGGATCTAACTATGGCTACACCTTC
CASSAVQGSNYGYTF
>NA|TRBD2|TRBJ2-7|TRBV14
TGTGCCAGCAGCCGGGGCGGGGGGGCCTACGAGCAGTACTTC
CASSRGGGAYEQYF
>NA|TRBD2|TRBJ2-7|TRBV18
TGTGCCAGCTCAGGCCTCTTCCTAGCGGGGGCTTCCTACGAGCAGTACTTC
CASSGLFLAGASYEQYF
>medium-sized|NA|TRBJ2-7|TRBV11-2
TGTGCCAGCACCCTAACGGACAGCGGGTTCCAGCAGTACTTC
CASTLTDSGFQQYF
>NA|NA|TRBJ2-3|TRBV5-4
TGTGCCAGCAGCTTGGTGGGCACAGATACGCAGTATTTT
CASSLVGTDTQYF
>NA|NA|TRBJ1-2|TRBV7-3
TGTGCCAGCAGCTTAAAGGGTTCGGGGGACTATGGCTACACCTTC
CASSLKGSGDYGYTF
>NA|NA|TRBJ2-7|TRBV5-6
TGTGCCAGCAGCTTGGTTATACAGGGAGCCTACGAGCAGTACTTC
CASSLVIQGAYEQYF
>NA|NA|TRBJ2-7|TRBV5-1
TGCGCCAGCAGCGGGGCTTTTAGGGACGAGCAGTACTTC
CASSGAFRDEQYF
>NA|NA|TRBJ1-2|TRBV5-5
TGTGCCAGCAGTCAACTCCAGGGCCCTAACTATGGCTACACCTTC
CASSQLQGPNYGYTF
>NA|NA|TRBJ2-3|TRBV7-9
TGTGCCAGCAGCGTAGCTAGTGCCTCACTGACAGATACGCAGTATTTT
CASSVASASLTDTQYF
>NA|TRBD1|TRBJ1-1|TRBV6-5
TGTGCCAGCCGACAGGGTCATGGAACTGAAGCTTTCTTT
CASRQGHGTEAFF
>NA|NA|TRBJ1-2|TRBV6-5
TGTGCCAGCAGTTACTCGACGGCTAACTATGGCTACACCTTC
CASSYSTANYGYTF
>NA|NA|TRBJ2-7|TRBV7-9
TGTGCCAGCAGCTTACGTACAGGGTACTACGAGCAGTACTTC
CASSLRTGYYEQYF
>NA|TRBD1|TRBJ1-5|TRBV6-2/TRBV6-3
TGTGCCAGCAGTGCAGACAGGGGCGAGAACTTTAGCAATCAGCCCCAGCATTTT
CASSADRGENFSNQPQHF
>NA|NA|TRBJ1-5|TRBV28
TGTGCCAGCAGTTTATTCAATCAGCCCCAGCATTTT
CASSLFNQPQHF
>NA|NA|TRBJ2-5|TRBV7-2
TGTGCCAGCAGTACACTCAAAGAGACCCAGTACTTC
CASSTLKETQYF
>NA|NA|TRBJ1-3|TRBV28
TGTGCCAGCAGCCAAGGGGAGTCTGGAAACACCATATATTTT
CASSQGESGNTIYF
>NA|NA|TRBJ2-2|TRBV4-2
TGTGCCAGCAGCCGACTATCAGGGCTCCCCACCGGGGAGCTGTTTTTT
CASSRLSGLPTGELFF
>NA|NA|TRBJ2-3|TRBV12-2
TGTGCAAGTCGCGCACCGGGACTAGCGGGAATAACTAGCACAGATACGCAGTATTTT
CASRAPGLAGITSTDTQYF
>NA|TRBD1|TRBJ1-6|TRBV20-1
TGCAGTGCTAGTCCCGGGACAGCTAATTCACCCCTCCACTTT
CSASPGTANSPLHF
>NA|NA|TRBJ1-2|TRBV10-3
TGTGCCATCAGTGAGTCCATGCAGGGATGGGGCTACACCTTC
CAISESMQGWGYTF
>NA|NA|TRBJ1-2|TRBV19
TGTGCCAGTAATGAGAGAGCTAACTATGGCTACACCTTC
CASNERANYGYTF
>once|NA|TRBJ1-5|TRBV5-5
TGTGCCAGCAGCTTGGACGACGGTTATTTCCAGCCCCAGCATTTT
CASSLDDGYFQPQHF
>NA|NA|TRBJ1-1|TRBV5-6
TGTGCCAGCAGCTTGTTAACAGGGTGGACTGAAGCTTTCTTT
CASSLLTGWTEAFF
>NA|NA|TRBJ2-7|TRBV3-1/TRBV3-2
TGTGCCAGCAGCCAGCGACAGAGCTACGAGCAGTACTTC
CASSQRQSYEQYF
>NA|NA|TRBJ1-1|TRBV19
TGTGCCAGTAGTATAGAAGGGGCGAACACTGAAGCTTTCTTT
CASSIEGANTEAFF
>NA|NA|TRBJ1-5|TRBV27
TGTGCCAGCAGTTTTGTTAGCAATCAGCCCCAGCATTTT
CASSFVSNQPQHF
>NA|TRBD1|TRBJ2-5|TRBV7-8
TGTGCCAGCCGTGGCAGGGGGCTAGGAGAGACCCAGTACTTC
CASRGRGLGETQYF
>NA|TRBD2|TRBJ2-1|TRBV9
TGTGCCAGCAGCTTAGCGGGGGGCTCGGGCAATGAGCAGTTCTTC
CASSLAGGSGNEQFF
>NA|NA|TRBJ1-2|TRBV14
TGTGCCAGCAGCAAAAACAGGCGCGGCTACACCTTC
CASSKNRRGYTF
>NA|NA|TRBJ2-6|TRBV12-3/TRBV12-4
TGTGCCACACAACGGGGGGCCAACGTCCTGACTTTC
CATQRGANVLTF
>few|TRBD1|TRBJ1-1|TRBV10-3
TGTGCCATCAGTGGGGGACAGGGGGGCCCTGAAGCTTTCTTT
CAISGGQGGPEAFF
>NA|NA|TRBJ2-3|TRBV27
TGTGCCAGCCGGATGTTTGCCCATTATATCACAGATACGCAGTATTTT
CASRMFAHYITDTQYF
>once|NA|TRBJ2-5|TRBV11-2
TGTGCCAGCAGCTCAGCCCCCCGGGGGCGGAACCAAGAGACCCAGTACTTC
CASSSAPRGRNQETQYF
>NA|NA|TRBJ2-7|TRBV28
TGTGCCAGCAGTCCACGCGGAGAGCAGTACTTC
CASSPRGEQYF
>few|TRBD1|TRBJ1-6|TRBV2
TGTGCCAGCACCCAGGACAGGGGAGTACTCCACTTT
CASTQDRGVLHF
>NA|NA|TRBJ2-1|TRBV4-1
TGCGCCAGCAGCCAAGAAATTGCAGGTAGGAATGAGCAGTTCTTC
CASSQEIAGRNEQFF
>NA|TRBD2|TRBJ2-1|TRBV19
TGTGCCAGTAATCAGCGGCTAGCGGGAGATCCAGGCTACAATGAGCAGTTCTTC
CASNQRLAGDPGYNEQFF
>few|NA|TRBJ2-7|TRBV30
TGTGCCTGGAGTGTAGGGTTTGGCGGGTACTCCTACGAGCAGTACTTC
CAWSVGFGGYSYEQYF
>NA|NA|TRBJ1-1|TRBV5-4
TGTGCCAGCAGCTCTCCCCTGGGATCCGCGGACGCTGAAGCTTTCTTT
CASSSPLGSADAEAFF
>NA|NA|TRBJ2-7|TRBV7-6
TGTGCCAGCAGCCGAATAGAGGGAGGCTCCTACGAGCAGTACTTC
CASSRIEGGSYEQYF
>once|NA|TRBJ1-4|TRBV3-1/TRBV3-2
TGTGCCAGCAGCCAAGATGCACAGGGAGGAGAAAAACTGTTTTTT
CASSQDAQGGEKLFF
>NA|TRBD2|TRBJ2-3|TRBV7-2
TGTGCCAGCAGCTTAGGGGGACTAGCGGACACAGATACGCAGTATTTT
CASSLGGLADTDTQYF
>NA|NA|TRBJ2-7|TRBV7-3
TGTGCCAGCAGCTTAACGGGTGAATCACACTACGAGCAGTACTTC
CASSLTGESHYEQYF
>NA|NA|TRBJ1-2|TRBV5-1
TGCGCCAGCAATCCCGGAACGCTCTATGGCTACACCTTC
CASNPGTLYGYTF
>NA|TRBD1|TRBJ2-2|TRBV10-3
TGTGCCATCAGTGAGGGGCAGGGGGTGAGCACCGGGGAGCTGTTTTTT
CAISEGQGVSTGELFF
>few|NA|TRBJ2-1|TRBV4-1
TGCGCCAGCAGCCAAACCCCAGGACGGTACAATGAGCAGTTCTTC
CASSQTPGRYNEQFF
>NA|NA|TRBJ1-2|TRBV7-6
TGTGCCAGCAGCTTATATCAGGACGCAGGCTATGGCTACACCTTC
CASSLYQDAGYGYTF
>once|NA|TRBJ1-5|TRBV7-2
TGTGCCGTCGGGCAGGGAATCAATCAGCCCCAGCATTTT
CAVGQGINQPQHF
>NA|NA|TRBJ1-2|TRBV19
TGTGCCAGTAGTTTGTTGTTCTACAGGAGCACTAACTATGGCTACACCTTC
CASSLLFYRSTNYGYTF
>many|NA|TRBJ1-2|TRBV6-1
TGTGCCAGCAGTGAAGGGACAGCCGCAGGCTACACCTTC
CASSEGTAAGYTF
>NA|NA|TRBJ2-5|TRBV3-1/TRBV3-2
TGTGCCAGCAGCCAAGACAGGAAAGAGACCCAGTACTTC
CASSQDRKETQYF